One sample yielded the 9 T cell receptor beta chains listed below, sequenced in a study of blood T cell repertoires in COVID-19. This table comes from immunoSEQ multiplex PCR, and its TCRdb copy is limited to in-frame clones, with some not included. The repertoire includes about 99,000 clones, roughly four fifths of them detected once, and under 5% sits in the top ten. Sequenced input: peripheral blood. These receptors were obtained from a man older than 75 with COVID-19, enrolled during active disease.

The chain combines TRBV2 with TRBJ2-3; 10 bases match TRBD2. The junction had 6 bases not matched to a gene; V was cut back by 6 bases and J by 0 bases. Germline V lookup: CDR1 SNHLY, CDR2 FYNNEI. The CDR3 is 16 residues long. CDR3 bases: TGTGCCAGCAGAAGCCTAGCGGGGGTTAGCACAGATACGCAGTATTTT. Its protein product is CASRSLAGVSTDTQYF.

The CDR3 loop reads CASSFTPTVSGRSGEQFF. In DNA, the CDR3 is TGCGCCAGCAGCTTCACCCCAACCGTTAGCGGGAGGAGTGGTGAGCAGTTCTTC. The chain has TRBV5-1 and TRBJ2-1; 10 nucleotides line up with TRBD2. Germline loops: CDR1 SGHRS, CDR2 YFSETQ. V shed 2 bases, J shed 9 bases, and the junction held 17 bases outside the gene matches. The CDR3 runs to 18 residues.

The genes are TRBV7-2 and TRBJ2-3; TRBD2 agrees at 13 bases. The CDR3 length is 16 residues. V dropped 3 bases and J dropped 3; count of bases not matched to a gene: 3. Germline V gene data show CDR1 as SGHTA and CDR2 as FQGNSA. The CDR3 sequence is CASSFTSGGGTDTQYF. The CDR3 bases are TGTGCCAGCAGCTTTACTAGCGGGGGGGGAACAGATACGCAGTATTTT.

The chain carries TRBV19 and TRBJ2-1, with TRBD2 matching over 11 bases. Trimming cost V 5 bases and J 6 bases; bases outside gene matches: 9. There are 16 residues in the CDR3. The germline CDR1 and CDR2 sequences are LNHDA and SQIVND (reference sequence). This CDR3 reads CASSGSGGARGNEQFF. CDR3 sequence (DNA): TGTGCCAGTAGTGGTAGCGGGGGGGCCAGAGGCAATGAGCAGTTCTTC.

This sequence joins TRBV18 and TRBJ1-2; D is unresolved. CDR3 length equals 17 residues. CDR1 and CDR2 (germline): KGHSH, LQKENI. Trimming removed 3 bases at V and 0 bases at J, with 17 bases between. CDR3 in amino acids: CASSPGETSPPNYGYTF. DNA for the CDR3: TGTGCCAGCTCACCCGGGGAAACCTCACCTCCTAACTATGGCTACACCTTC.

The chain combines TRBV7-8 with TRBJ2-4; 8 bases match TRBD1. CDR1 is SGHVS, CDR2 FQNEAQ, per germline. The trim removed 5 bases at V and 2 bases at J, leaving 23 bases unmatched. CDR3 length equals 21 residues. The CDR3 nucleotides are TGTGCCAGCAGCCCACCTTCGGGACAGGTTAATCTTGGCTGGTCCAAAAACATTCAGTACTTC. Protein sequence: CASSPPSGQVNLGWSKNIQYF.

This chain links TRBV9 with TRBJ2-1; perhaps TRBD2 as D (6 bases). V lost 0 bases and J 6 bases, leaving 16 bases between the germline ends. This CDR3 contains 16 residues. CDR1 and CDR2 from the germline V gene are SGDLS and YYNGEE. The CDR3 is CASSVALARRVNEQFF. The CDR3 bases are TGTGCCAGCAGCGTAGCCCTAGCGCGTAGAGTCAATGAGCAGTTCTTC.

This clone was detected only once. The V call is TRBV4-3, the J call TRBJ1-2; 7 positions agree with TRBD1. The V gene end was trimmed by 0 bases and the J gene end by 2 bases; junction bases not matched to a gene: 12. Germline lookup yields CDR1 LGHNA and CDR2 YSLEER. CDR3 length: 18 amino acids. CDR3 amino acids: CASSQERVAPGGNYGYTF. The CDR3, as DNA: TGCGCCAGCAGCCAAGAAAGGGTGGCTCCAGGGGGGAACTATGGCTACACCTTC.

The gene calls are TRBV7-8 and TRBJ2-2; 13 bases map to TRBD2. Germline CDR1 SGHVS, CDR2 FQNEAQ. This CDR3 contains 21 residues. Trimming at V came to 6 bases and at J to 4 bases, leaving 20 bases not matched to a gene. The CDR3, as DNA: TGTGCCAGCAGGTCCCGGGACTTTCGGACTAGCGGGAGCTCGATCACCGGGGAGCTGTTTTTT. It encodes CASRSRDFRTSGSSITGELFF.